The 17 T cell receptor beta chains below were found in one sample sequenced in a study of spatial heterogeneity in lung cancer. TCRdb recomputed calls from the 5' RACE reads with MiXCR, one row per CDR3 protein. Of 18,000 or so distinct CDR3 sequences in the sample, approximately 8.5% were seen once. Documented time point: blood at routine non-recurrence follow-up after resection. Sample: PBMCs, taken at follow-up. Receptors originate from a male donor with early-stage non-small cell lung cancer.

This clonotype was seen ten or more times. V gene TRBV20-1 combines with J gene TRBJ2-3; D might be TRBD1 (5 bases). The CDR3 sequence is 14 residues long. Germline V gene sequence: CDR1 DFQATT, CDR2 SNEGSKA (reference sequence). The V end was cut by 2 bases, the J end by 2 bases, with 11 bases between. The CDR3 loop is CSARQAGFTDTQYF. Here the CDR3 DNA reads TGCAGTGCTAGACAGGCAGGGTTCACAGATACGCAGTATTTT.

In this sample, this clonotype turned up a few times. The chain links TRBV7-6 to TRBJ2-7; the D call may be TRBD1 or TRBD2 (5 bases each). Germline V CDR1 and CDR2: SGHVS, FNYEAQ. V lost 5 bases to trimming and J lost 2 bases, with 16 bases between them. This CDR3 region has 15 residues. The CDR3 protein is CASSGYGTDPYEQYF. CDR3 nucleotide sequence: TGTGCCAGCAGCGGATACGGGACGGATCCCTACGAGCAGTACTTC. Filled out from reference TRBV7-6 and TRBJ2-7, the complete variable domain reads GAGVSQSPRYKVTKRGQDVALRCDPISGHVSLYWYRQALGQGPEFLTYFNYEAQQDKSGLPNDRFSAERPEGSISTLTIQRTEQRDSAMYRCASSGYGTDPYEQYFGPGTRLTVT.

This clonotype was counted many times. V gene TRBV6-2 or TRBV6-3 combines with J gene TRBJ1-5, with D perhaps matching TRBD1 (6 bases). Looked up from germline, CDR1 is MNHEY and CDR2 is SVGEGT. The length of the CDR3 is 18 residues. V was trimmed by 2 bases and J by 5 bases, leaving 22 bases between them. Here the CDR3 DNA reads TGTGCCAGCAGTTACGCCGGGGGGGGCGGCTCTTTCTATCAGCCCCAGCATTTT. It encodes CASSYAGGGGSFYQPQHF.

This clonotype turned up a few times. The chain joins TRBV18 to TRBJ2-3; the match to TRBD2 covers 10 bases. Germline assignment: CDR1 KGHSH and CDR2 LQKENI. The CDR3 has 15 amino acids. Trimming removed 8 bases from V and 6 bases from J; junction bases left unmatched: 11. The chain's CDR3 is CASRTGTSDGDTQYF. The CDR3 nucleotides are TGTGCCAGCCGAACCGGGACTAGCGATGGGGATACGCAGTATTTT.

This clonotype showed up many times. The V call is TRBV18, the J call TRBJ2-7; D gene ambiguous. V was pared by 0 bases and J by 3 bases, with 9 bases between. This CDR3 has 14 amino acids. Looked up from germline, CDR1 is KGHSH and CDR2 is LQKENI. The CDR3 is CASSPPWSRYEQYF. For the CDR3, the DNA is TGTGCCAGCTCACCACCGTGGTCCCGCTACGAGCAGTACTTC.

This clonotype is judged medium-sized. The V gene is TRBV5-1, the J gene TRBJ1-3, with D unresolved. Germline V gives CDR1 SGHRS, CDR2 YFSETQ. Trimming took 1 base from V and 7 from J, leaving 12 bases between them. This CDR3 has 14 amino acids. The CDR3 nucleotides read TGCGCCAGCAGCTTGAGCGGGCCGGACAACACCATATATTTT. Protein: CASSLSGPDNTIYF.

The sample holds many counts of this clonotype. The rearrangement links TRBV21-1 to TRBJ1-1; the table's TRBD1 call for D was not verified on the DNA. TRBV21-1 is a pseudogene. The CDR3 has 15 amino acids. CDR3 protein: CASSKDKGPNTEAFF. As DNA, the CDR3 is TGTGCCAGCAGCAAAGATAAGGGGCCGAACACTGAAGCTTTCTTT.

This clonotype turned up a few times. The CDR3 protein is CATGLAGGVGYNEQFF. The CDR3 nucleotides are TGTGCCACCGGACTAGCGGGGGGAGTTGGGTACAATGAGCAGTTCTTC. The rearrangement links TRBV24-1 to TRBJ2-1; 14 nucleotides line up with TRBD2. There are 16 residues in the CDR3. V lost 9 bases and J lost 4; bases outside the gene matches: 7. CDR1 and CDR2 (germline): KGHDR, SFDVKD.

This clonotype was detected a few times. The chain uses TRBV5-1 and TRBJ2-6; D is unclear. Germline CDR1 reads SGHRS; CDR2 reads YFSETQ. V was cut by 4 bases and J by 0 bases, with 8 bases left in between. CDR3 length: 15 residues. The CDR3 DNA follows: TGCGCCAGCAGCCCAGACTTCTCTGGGGCCAACGTCCTGACTTTC. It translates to CASSPDFSGANVLTF.

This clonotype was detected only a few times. CDR3 region: CASSLLGKSSYEQYF. In DNA form, the CDR3 reads TGTGCCAGCAGTTTGTTGGGAAAAAGCTCCTACGAGCAGTACTTC. The chain links TRBV12-3 or TRBV12-4 to TRBJ2-7; D ambiguous. The CDR3 runs 15 residues. V lost 3 bases to trimming and J lost 0 bases, with 12 bases between them.

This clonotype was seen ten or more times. CDR3 region: CASSLDLGGINEQFF. The CDR3 nucleotides read TGTGCCAGCAGCCTAGACTTAGGGGGGATCAATGAGCAGTTCTTC. The chain carries TRBV7-2 and TRBJ2-1; D possibly matches TRBD1 or TRBD2 (6 bases each). The V gene lost 5 bases and the J gene lost 6 bases, with 17 bases spanning the gap. Per the germline V gene, CDR1 is SGHTA and CDR2 is FQGNSA. The CDR3 is made up of 15 amino acids.

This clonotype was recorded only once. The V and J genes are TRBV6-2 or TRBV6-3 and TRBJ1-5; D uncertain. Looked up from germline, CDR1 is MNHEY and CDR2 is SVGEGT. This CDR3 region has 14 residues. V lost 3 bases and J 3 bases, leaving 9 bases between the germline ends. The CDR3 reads CASSYTASNQPQHF. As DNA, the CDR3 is TGTGCCAGCAGTTATACGGCATCCAATCAGCCCCAGCATTTT.

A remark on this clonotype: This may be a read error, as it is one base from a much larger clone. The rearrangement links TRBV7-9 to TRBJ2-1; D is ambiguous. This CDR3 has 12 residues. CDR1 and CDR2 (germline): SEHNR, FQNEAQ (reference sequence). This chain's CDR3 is CTSSPNADEQFF. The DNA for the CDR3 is TGTACCAGCAGCCCCAACGCGGATGAGCAGTTCTTC.

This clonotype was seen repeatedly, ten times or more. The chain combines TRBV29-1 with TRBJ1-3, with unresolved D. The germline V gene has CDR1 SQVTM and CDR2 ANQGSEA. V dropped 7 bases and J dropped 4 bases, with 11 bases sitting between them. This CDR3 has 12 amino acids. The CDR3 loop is CSAWTGGNTIYF. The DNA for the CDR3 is TGCAGCGCCTGGACGGGGGGAAACACCATATATTTT.

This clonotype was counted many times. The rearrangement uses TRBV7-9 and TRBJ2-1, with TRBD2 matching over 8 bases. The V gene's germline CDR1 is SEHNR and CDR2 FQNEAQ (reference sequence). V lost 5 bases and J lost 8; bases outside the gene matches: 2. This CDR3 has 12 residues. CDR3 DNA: TGTGCCAGCAGCCGGGAGGGTCATGAGCAGTTCTTC. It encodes CASSREGHEQFF. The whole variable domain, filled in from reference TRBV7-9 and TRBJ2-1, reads DTGVSQNPRHKITKRGQNVTFRCDPISEHNRLYWYRQTLGQGPEFLTYFQNEAQLEKSRLLSDRFSAERPKGSFSTLEIQRTEQGDSAMYLCASSREGHEQFFGPGTRLTVL.

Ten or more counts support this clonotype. The CDR3 region has the DNA TGCGCCAGCGCAGGGGATCAAGAGACCCAGTACTTC. Residues: CASAGDQETQYF. The V call is TRBV5-1, the J call TRBJ2-5, with D possibly TRBD1 on 6 matching bases. Germline loops: CDR1 SGHRS, CDR2 YFSETQ. Trimming removed 7 bases from V and 2 bases from J, with 9 bases in between. The CDR3 covers 12 residues.

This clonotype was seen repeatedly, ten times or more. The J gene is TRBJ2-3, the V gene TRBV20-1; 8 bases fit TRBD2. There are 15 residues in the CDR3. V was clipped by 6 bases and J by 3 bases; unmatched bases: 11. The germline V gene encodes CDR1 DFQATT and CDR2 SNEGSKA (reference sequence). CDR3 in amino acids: CSATRGGGTTDTQYF. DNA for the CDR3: TGCAGTGCCACACGAGGCGGGGGGACGACAGATACGCAGTATTTT.